This TCR beta chain was recorded in a study of shared clonotypes between healthy human individuals. Study-wide points: Memory subsets had estimated richness that was generally smaller than that of naive subsets.

The protocol was immunoSEQ multiplex PCR, while the TCRdb copy is restricted to in-frame clones and leaves out a portion. This table has around 940,000 clones, about three quarters appearing once. The V gene's germline CDR1 is MGHRA and CDR2 YSYEKL. V shed 1 base and J 1 base; nucleotides not matched to a gene: 0. The CDR3 consists of 15 residues. This clone rates as medium-sized. Antigen unknown. This specimen includes other DNA sequences encoding the same CDR3. Sequencing input: memory CD4+ T cells sorted from blood. Subset here: CD45RA-negative fraction. The chain joins TRBV4-1 to TRBJ2-3; 9 positions agree with TRBD2. The receptor comes from a man aged 18 to 29 in good health. The CDR3 bases are TGCGCCAGCAGCCAAGGACTAGCGGGCACAGATACGCAGTATTTT. Its translation is CASSQGLAGTDTQYF.